These T cell receptor beta chains were read from a single sample in a study of post-analysis software for immune sequencing data. TCRdb reprocessed the PCR reads with MiXCR, giving one entry per CDR3 protein. This table holds some 700,000 distinct CDR3 sequences, approximately 59% found once. The specimen sequenced was blood. Source of these receptors: a girl between 2 and 10 years old with multiple sclerosis. CDR3s include the opening cysteine and the closing phenylalanine or tryptophan. D genes are given only for firm matches. Size values are once, few and many counts, or a class for expanded clones, and some rows have none.

v_gene	j_gene	d_gene	abundance	CDR3nt	CDR3aa
TRBV12-3/TRBV12-4	TRBJ2-1	.	few	TGTGCCAGCAGTTTTGGGGGGAGTTGGGATGAGCAGTTCTTC	CASSFGGSWDEQFF
TRBV5-1	TRBJ1-2	.	.	TGCGCCAGCAGCTCAGAATCCACGCCTCGGGGCGGCTACACCTTC	CASSSESTPRGGYTF
TRBV2	TRBJ2-1	.	.	TGTGCCACCGACCCGAATTCGGGTGAGCAGTTCTTC	CATDPNSGEQFF
TRBV6-1	TRBJ2-5	.	.	TGTGCCAGCAGGGACAGTGGGGAGGCGACCCAGTACTTC	CASRDSGEATQYF
TRBV7-2	TRBJ2-2	TRBD1	.	TGTGCCAGCAGCGTCTCCGGGACAGGGATATCCGGGGAGCTGTTTTTT	CASSVSGTGISGELFF
TRBV15	TRBJ2-5	.	.	TGTGCCACTAGCAGAGAGCTGGCTCAAGAGACCCAGTACTTC	CATSRELAQETQYF
TRBV29-1	TRBJ2-7	TRBD2	.	TGCAGCGTTGCCGGACTAGCGGGAGTCCACGAGCAGTACTTC	CSVAGLAGVHEQYF
TRBV6-6	TRBJ2-1	TRBD2	.	TGTGCCAGCAGTGATCAACTAGCGGCTTCCTACAATGAGCAGTTCTTC	CASSDQLAASYNEQFF
TRBV20-1	TRBJ2-1	TRBD2	many	TGCAGTGCTAGAGGACTAGCGGGGGGGATCTACAATGAGCAGTTCTTC	CSARGLAGGIYNEQFF
TRBV6-2/TRBV6-3	TRBJ2-2	.	.	TGTGCCAGCAGAGGACAGCCTTTTACCGGGGAGCTGTTTTTT	CASRGQPFTGELFF
TRBV10-3	TRBJ2-7	TRBD2	.	TGTGCCATCAGAGACGGGACTAATGTTGAGCAGTACTTC	CAIRDGTNVEQYF
TRBV5-1	TRBJ1-2	.	few	TGCGCCAGCAGCTTCGGGGACTATGGCTACACCTTC	CASSFGDYGYTF
TRBV4-2	TRBJ1-1	.	few	TGTGCCAGCAGCCCGGACAGATTCACTGAAGCTTTCTTT	CASSPDRFTEAFF